This paragraph reports one TCR beta chain. Its antigen is still unknown. The data were obtained in a study of early T cells in non-severe SARS-CoV-2 infection. Study as a whole: Alpha and beta chains were unpaired, from unsorted whole-blood bulk RNA.

Whole-study results and caveats: Reliance on VDJdb matching favored anti-spike CD8 responses; private and CD4 specificities were missed.

As part of library construction, unique molecular identifiers were attached to individual cDNA molecules. TCRdb analysed the 5' RACE reads with MiXCR anew, one entry per CDR3 protein. The sample includes roughly 120,000 distinct CDR3 sequences, about 16% of them seen just once. Germline loops: CDR1 MDHEN, CDR2 SYDVKM. V shed 7 bases and J shed 3 bases, with 11 bases lying between them. This CDR3 region has 13 residues. The sequence was obtained from an adult who was a healthcare worker with PCR-confirmed SARS-CoV-2 infection or an uninfected control (not recorded which). The sample consisted of whole blood. V gene TRBV28 combines with J gene TRBJ2-3; possibly TRBD2 for D (6 bases). The CDR3 here is CASKEGPTDTQYF. CDR3 coding DNA: TGTGCCAGCAAGGAGGGGCCAACAGATACGCAGTATTTT. Supplemented by reference TRBV28 and TRBJ2-3, the full variable domain reads DVKVTQSSRYLVKRTGEKVFLECVQDMDHENMFWYRQDPGLGLRLIYFSYDVKMKEKGDIPEGYSVSREKKERFSLILESASTNQTSMYLCASKEGPTDTQYFGPGTRLTVL.